The 14 T cell receptor beta chains listed next were all sequenced from one sample in a study of T cell clonality in common variable immunodeficiency. Using immunoSEQ multiplex PCR, the repertoire was profiled, and TCRdb retains in-frame clones only, with some absent. The sample contains tens of thousands of clones, none occurring once; about 2.2% lies in the top ten. The sample comprised peripheral blood mononuclear cells. The receptors here all came from a person between 18 and 75 years old in good health.

This clone was counted many times. The read terminates 3 residues ahead of where the CDR3 ends, so the germline J gene completes it. The rearrangement joins TRBV10-3 to TRBJ2-1; TRBD2 aligns across 11 bases. Looked up from germline, CDR1 is ENHRY and CDR2 is SYGVKD. The junction had 4 bases not matched to a gene; V was cut back by 10 bases and J by 5 bases. This CDR3 spans 13 amino acids. The sequenced part of the CDR3 DNA is TGTGCCACCATGACTAGCGGGGACAATGAG. Translated: CATMTSGDNE. The CDR3 in its entirety is CATMTSGDNEQFF.

This clone has more than one count but fewer than ten. With the read ending 3 residues before the CDR3 end, the germline J gene is used to fill in that end. The chain employs TRBV5-4 and TRBJ2-7, with TRBD2 matching over 7 bases. This CDR3 is 14 amino acids long. With 4 bases clipped from V and 5 bases from J, the junction kept 9 bases outside the gene matches. Per the germline V gene, CDR1 is SGHNT and CDR2 is YYREEE (reference sequence). CDR3 loop: CASSGGGSWDEQYF. Partial CDR3 DNA: TGTGCCAGCAGCGGTGGCGGGAGCTGGGACGAG. The variable domain in full, completed from reference TRBV5-4 and TRBJ2-7, reads ETGVTQSPTHLIKTRGQQVTLRCSSQSGHNTVSWYQQALGQGPQFIFQYYREEENGRGNFPPRFSGLQFPNYSSELNVNALELDDSALYLCASSGGGSWDEQYFGPGTRLTVT.

At least ten counts were recorded for this clone. The CDR3 end lies 3 residues beyond the end of the read and is filled in from the germline J gene. V usage is TRBV10-3 and J usage is TRBJ2-1, with TRBD1 as a possible D gene (5 bases). CDR1 is ENHRY and CDR2 is SYGVKD in the germline V gene. V lost 2 bases and J lost 4, with 15 bases in between. This CDR3 is 16 amino acids long. The sequenced CDR3 bases are TGTGCCATCAGTGAGATAGGGGTAGTTCTATACAATGAG. Its protein product is CAISEIGVVLYNE. The whole CDR3 is CAISEIGVVLYNEQFF.

In its sample, this clone was seen many times. From the germline J gene comes the end of the CDR3, since the read stops 3 residues before it. The chain employs TRBV20-1 and TRBJ1-2; unclear D gene. Per germline, CDR1 DFQATT and CDR2 SNEGSKA (reference sequence). V gave up 3 bases and J gave up 1 base, with 9 bases separating them. The CDR3 is made up of 13 amino acids. Incomplete CDR3 DNA: TGCAGTGCTAGTCCAGTTCTTAACTATGGC. This translates into CSASPVLNYG. The CDR3 in full is CSASPVLNYGYTF.

At least ten counts were recorded for this clone. The read ends 3 residues before the CDR3 terminus; that terminus is restored from the germline J gene. The chain is built from TRBV4-2 and TRBJ2-5; TRBD2 matches at 15 bases. CDR1 is LGHNA, CDR2 YNFKEQ, per germline. CDR3 length equals 17 residues. V shed 3 bases, J shed 5 bases, and the junction held 7 bases outside the gene matches. CDR3 protein: CASSQRTSGRAVETQYF. Incomplete CDR3 DNA: TGTGCCAGCAGCCAGAGGACTAGCGGGAGGGCTGTGGAGACC.

This clone was seen many times. The CDR3 extends 3 residues past the end of the read, so its final part is completed from the germline J gene. This sequence joins TRBV2 and TRBJ2-3; 9 bases fit TRBD2. Germline CDR1 reads SNHLY; CDR2 reads FYNNEI. CDR3 length equals 14 residues. V shed 9 bases and J 2 bases; nucleotides not matched to a gene: 6. CDR3 sequence: CASSSGENTDTQYF. The CDR3 DNA, read in part, is TGTGCCAGTTCTAGCGGGGAGAACACAGATACG.

The table lists this clone with many counts. The read finishes 3 residues shy of the CDR3 end, and the germline J gene is used to complete it. The genes are TRBV19 and TRBJ1-5; tentative D call: TRBD1 (6 bases). Germline CDR1 LNHDA, CDR2 SQIVND (reference sequence). The CDR3 spans 16 residues. The V end lost 5 bases, the J end lost 2 bases, and 16 bases lay between the germline ends. CDR3 bases read: TGTGCCAGTAGTTTTACAGGGAGCGGTGGCAATCAGCCC. This codes for CASSFTGSGGNQP. The full CDR3 sequence reads CASSFTGSGGNQPQHF.

In this sample, this clone turned up many times. The read ends 3 residues before the CDR3 terminus; that terminus is restored from the germline J gene. The rearrangement joins TRBV7-6 to TRBJ1-6, with a tentative D call TRBD1 (5 bases). V was trimmed by 6 bases and J by 7 bases, leaving 13 bases between them. The germline CDR1 and CDR2 sequences are SGHVS and FNYEAQ. CDR3 length: 14 residues. The CDR3 reads CASSTGGYNSPLHF. The sequenced CDR3 bases are TGTGCCAGCAGTACCGGGGGTTACAATTCACCC. Supplemented by reference TRBV7-6 and TRBJ1-6, the full variable domain reads GAGVSQSPRYKVTKRGQDVALRCDPISGHVSLYWYRQALGQGPEFLTYFNYEAQQDKSGLPNDRFSAERPEGSISTLTIQRTEQRDSAMYRCASSTGGYNSPLHFGNGTRLTVT.

This clone was seen ten or more times. The CDR3 end falls 3 residues outside the read, so it is completed with the germline J gene. The chain uses TRBV5-1 and TRBJ1-1; 8 positions agree with TRBD1. The V gene's germline CDR1 is SGHRS and CDR2 YFSETQ. Germline trimming cut 2 bases from V and 4 bases from J; bases unmatched to any gene: 7. This CDR3 spans 15 amino acids. Incomplete CDR3 DNA: TGCGCCAGCAGCTTTGGGACAGGCGGGCGCACTGAA. It yields the protein CASSFGTGGRTE. The complete CDR3 protein is CASSFGTGGRTEAFF. The variable domain in full, completed from reference TRBV5-1 and TRBJ1-1, reads KAGVTQTPRYLIKTRGQQVTLSCSPISGHRSVSWYQQTPGQGLQFLFEYFSETQRNKGNFPGRFSGRQFSNSRSEMNVSTLELGDSALYLCASSFGTGGRTEAFFGQGTRLTVV.

This clone was observed at least ten times. The read finishes 3 residues shy of the CDR3 end, and the germline J gene is used to complete it. The rearrangement joins TRBV20-1 to TRBJ2-3; 8 nucleotides agree with TRBD2. CDR1 DFQATT and CDR2 SNEGSKA come from the germline V gene (reference sequence). Losses at the gene ends were 4 bases for V and 4 bases for J; bases not matched to a gene: 13. The CDR3 is 16 amino acids. CDR3: CSATPVSGMFSDTQYF. CDR3 DNA, as far as it was read: TGCAGTGCTACCCCGGTTAGCGGGATGTTTTCAGATACG.

This clone was detected many times. The read finishes 3 residues shy of the CDR3 end, and the germline J gene is used to complete it. The gene calls are TRBV30 and TRBJ1-1; D perhaps matches TRBD1 (6 bases). The CDR3 is made up of 16 amino acids. The germline CDR1 and CDR2 sequences are GTSNPN and SVGIG (reference sequence). V lost 3 bases and J lost 4, with 21 bases in between. This chain's CDR3 is CAWSIRTSRGGTEAFF. The covered CDR3 bases are TGTGCCTGGAGCATACGTACTTCTCGAGGGGGCACTGAA.

This clone was seen repeatedly, ten times or more. With the read ending 3 residues before the CDR3 end, the germline J gene is used to fill in that end. In the same sample, other DNA sequences code for this CDR3. The genes are TRBV5-6 and TRBJ2-1; TRBD1 matches 9 bases. V was pared by 0 bases and J by 7 bases, with 5 bases of the junction left unmatched. CDR3 length: 15 amino acids. Germline V gene sequence: CDR1 SGHDT, CDR2 YYEEEE. The CDR3 DNA, read in part, is TGTGCCAGCAGCTTGGTGGGACAGGGTTATAATGAG. Translation gives CASSLVGQGYNE. The CDR3 in its entirety is CASSLVGQGYNEQFF.

This clone has ten or more counts. The CDR3 is cut off 3 residues early in the read; its end comes from the germline J gene. The chain combines TRBV19 with TRBJ2-4, with 9 bases lining up with TRBD1. Germline V gene lookup returns CDR1 LNHDA and CDR2 SQIVND (reference sequence). Trimming removed 6 bases from V and 0 bases from J; junction bases left unmatched: 6. The CDR3 runs to 16 residues. The DNA read from the CDR3 is TGTGCCAGTAGCCACAGGGGGCCAGAAGCCAAAAACATT. Its translation: CASSHRGPEAKNI. The entire CDR3 reads CASSHRGPEAKNIQYF. The whole variable domain, remainder taken from reference TRBV19 and TRBJ2-4, is DGGITQSPKYLFRKEGQNVTLSCEQNLNHDAMYWYRQDPGQGLRLIYYSQIVNDFQKGDIAEGYSVSREKKESFPLTVTSAQKNPTAFYLCASSHRGPEAKNIQYFGAGTRLSVL.

This clone was recorded at least ten times. The read stops 3 residues short of the end of the CDR3; the missing end is completed from the germline J gene. The chain joins TRBV5-1 to TRBJ2-2; TRBD2 agrees at 11 bases. Germline CDR1 reads SGHRS; CDR2 reads YFSETQ. CDR3 length equals 18 residues. V lost 1 base and J lost 1; bases outside the gene matches: 6. The sequenced CDR3 bases are TGCGCCAGCAGCTTGTTAGGGACTAGCGGACAGAACACCGGGGAG. It specifies CASSLLGTSGQNTGE. In full, the CDR3 is CASSLLGTSGQNTGELFF.